The 12 T cell receptor beta chains reported below all come from one sample, sequenced in a study of regulatory T cells in long-lasting Graves disease. The time point: newly diagnosed GD, antithyroid drugs for less than 3 months. RNA from PBMCs was the source of the TCR library. CDR3-region Arm-PCR and iRepertoire HTBI primers produced the TCR beta libraries. TCRdb fed the multiplex PCR reads into MiXCR, producing one record per CDR3 protein. Among about 350,000 distinct CDR3 sequences, around 15% were seen once, and the ten largest hold 20% to 25%. These data also formed part of another study, on T cells in Graves' hyperthyroidism and ophthalmopathy.

The sample was peripheral blood mononuclear cells (PBMCs), taken at new diagnosis, from a patient treated with antithyroid drugs. Receptor source: a woman aged 18 to 35 with Graves disease.

This clonotype was picked up many times. Mismatch with germline at one junction end may stem from a read error. This rearrangement joins TRBV28 to TRBJ2-1; 13 nucleotides agree with TRBD2. The V gene's germline CDR1 is MDHEN and CDR2 SYDVKM. CDR3 size: 16 residues. The chain's CDR3 is CTSSSLAGGSYNEQFF. CDR3 nucleotide sequence: TGTACCAGCAGTTCACTAGCGGGGGGGAGCTACAATGAGCAGTTCTTC.

This chain uses TRBV27 with TRBJ1-3; D gene ambiguous. V was clipped by 6 bases and J by 0 bases, with 9 bases between them. CDR1 and CDR2 (germline): MNHEY, SMNVEV (reference sequence). The CDR3 is made up of 14 amino acids. The CDR3 sequence: CASSHSLSGNTIYF. The CDR3 DNA reads TGTGCCAGCAGCCACAGCCTCTCTGGAAACACCATATATTTT.

This clonotype was found a few times. The V gene is TRBV5-6, the J gene TRBJ2-7, with D maybe TRBD2 (6 bases). CDR1 is SGHDT, CDR2 YYEEEE, per germline. There are 13 residues in the CDR3. V lost 6 bases and J 2 bases, leaving 12 bases between the germline ends. The CDR3 spells CASTLEGPYEQYF. The CDR3, as DNA: TGTGCCAGCACCCTGGAGGGTCCCTACGAGCAGTACTTC.

This clonotype has at least ten counts. The gene calls are TRBV3-1 and TRBJ2-2, with no clear D. The CDR3 totals 12 residues. Trimming took 4 bases from V and 5 from J, leaving 5 bases between them. CDR1 and CDR2 from the germline V gene are LGHDT and YNNKEL (reference sequence). The chain's CDR3 is CASSRRTGELFF. The CDR3 region has the DNA TGTGCCAGCAGCCGCCGAACCGGGGAGCTGTTTTTT.

The V and J genes are TRBV5-4 and TRBJ2-3; D may be TRBD1 or TRBD2 (7 bases each). The CDR3 is 15 amino acids. Trimming removed 4 bases at V and 5 bases at J, with 17 bases between. The germline CDR1 and CDR2 sequences are SGHNT and YYREEE (reference sequence). The CDR3 DNA is TGTGCCAGCAGCCCCCTGACAGGGAGGGAAGATACGCAGTATTTT. Protein: CASSPLTGREDTQYF.

This clonotype was seen ten or more times. J is TRBJ1-2 and V is TRBV2; 10 bases align to TRBD1. In germline, CDR1 is SNHLY, CDR2 FYNNEI. Losses at the gene ends were 1 base for V and 2 bases for J; bases not matched to a gene: 4. This CDR3 has 16 residues. The chain's CDR3 is CASSEVPGQGNYGYTF. In DNA, the CDR3 is TGTGCCAGCAGTGAAGTCCCGGGACAGGGGAACTATGGCTACACCTTC.

The chain links TRBV20-1 to TRBJ2-3; the D gene is possibly TRBD1 (5 bases). V lost 2 bases and J 1 base, leaving 13 bases between the germline ends. The CDR3 consists of 15 residues. Germline CDR1 DFQATT, CDR2 SNEGSKA (reference sequence). The CDR3 loop is CSARSVLGRTDTQYF. The CDR3 nucleotides are TGCAGTGCTAGAAGTGTTCTGGGGCGCACAGATACGCAGTATTTT.

This clonotype was picked up many times. Here the CDR3 DNA reads TGCAGTGCTAGAGACAGGGAAACCAGCACAGATACGCAGTATTTT. It encodes CSARDRETSTDTQYF. The rearrangement joins TRBV20-1 to TRBJ2-3; tentatively, D is TRBD1 (5 bases). CDR1 DFQATT and CDR2 SNEGSKA come from the germline V gene (reference sequence). The length of the CDR3 is 15 residues. V gave up 0 bases and J gave up 0 bases, with 10 bases separating them.

This clonotype was seen repeatedly, ten times or more. The chain has TRBV5-1 and TRBJ2-1, with TRBD1 identical over 9 bases. The CDR3 is made up of 15 amino acids. V shed 2 bases and J 9 bases; nucleotides not matched to a gene: 9. The germline V gene encodes CDR1 SGHRS and CDR2 YFSETQ. The CDR3 coding sequence is TGCGCCAGCAGCTTCGATGCGGACAGGGGAGGTGAGCAGTTCTTC. Protein product: CASSFDADRGGEQFF. The variable domain in full, with the rest retrieved from reference TRBV5-1 and TRBJ2-1, is KAGVTQTPRYLIKTRGQQVTLSCSPISGHRSVSWYQQTPGQGLQFLFEYFSETQRNKGNFPGRFSGRQFSNSRSEMNVSTLELGDSALYLCASSFDADRGGEQFFGPGTRLTVL.

This clonotype was counted at least ten times. The J gene is TRBJ2-1, the V gene TRBV5-1, with TRBD2 matching over 9 bases. Germline V CDR1 and CDR2: SGHRS, YFSETQ. CDR3 length: 16 amino acids. Germline trimming cut 1 base from V and 6 bases from J; bases unmatched to any gene: 8. The CDR3 nucleotides read TGCGCCAGCAGCTTGTCGTCTGGCGGGGGGGGCAATGAGCAGTTCTTC. It is translated as CASSLSSGGGGNEQFF.

This clonotype was seen ten or more times. The V and J genes are TRBV7-9 and TRBJ2-1; 11 bases are a match to TRBD2. V lost 4 bases and J lost 5; bases outside the gene matches: 1. This CDR3 is built from 14 residues. CDR1 is SEHNR, CDR2 FQNEAQ, per germline (reference sequence). CDR3 DNA sequence: TGTGCCAGCAGCTCGGGACTAGCGGACAATGAGCAGTTCTTC. The encoded protein is CASSSGLADNEQFF.

This clonotype was observed a few times. In nucleotides, the CDR3 is TGTGCCAGCAGCTTAGCGGTTAGTGGCACAGATACGCAGTATTTT. Amino acids: CASSLAVSGTDTQYF. The gene calls are TRBV7-6 and TRBJ2-3; D gene ambiguous. V shed 0 bases and J shed 1 base, with 8 bases lying between them. Germline CDR1 is SGHVS and CDR2 is FNYEAQ. The CDR3 runs to 15 residues. The complete variable domain, with remaining parts taken from reference TRBV7-6 and TRBJ2-3, reads GAGVSQSPRYKVTKRGQDVALRCDPISGHVSLYWYRQALGQGPEFLTYFNYEAQQDKSGLPNDRFSAERPEGSISTLTIQRTEQRDSAMYRCASSLAVSGTDTQYFGPGTRLTVL.